This TCR beta chain is from a study of blood T cells in healthy people across ages. Germline V gene sequence: CDR1 MNHEY, CDR2 SVGEGT. This CDR3 contains 13 residues. This clonotype was recorded a few times. The second PCR ran roughly 7 to 11 cycles with a sample-barcoded 5' primer and J-beta primers. TCRdb re-derived calls from the 5' RACE reads in MiXCR, one entry per CDR3 protein. The table has more than 600,000 distinct CDR3 sequences, roughly 25% seen once. The sample also formed part of further work on T cells of mothers and their children. This second study notes: Inherited differences only slightly affect thymic shaping of TCR recombination output.

This TCR was recovered from a boy younger than 18 in good health. The sample taken for sequencing was blood. The chain is built from TRBV6-2 or TRBV6-3 and TRBJ2-5; D uncertain. The DNA end is a closer match to TRBJ2-7, so the J assignment may be wrong. CDR3 residues: CASSYQTTYEQYF. The CDR3 DNA follows: TGTGCCAGCAGTTACCAGACGACTTACGAGCAGTACTTC.